Listed here is a single TCR beta chain. Its cognate antigen is unknown. The entry originates in a study of T-cell reconstitution after alpha-beta-depleted transplantation in children. Study-wide findings and caveats: Hyperexpanded clones declined; after one year, newly produced T cells mostly supplied diversity.

Unique molecular identifiers were incorporated when the TCRbeta library was constructed. TCRdb itself ran the PCR reads through MiXCR, one entry per CDR3 protein. The table has about 540,000 distinct CDR3 sequences, roughly 30% seen once. CDR1 is ENHRY, CDR2 SYGVKD, per germline. The CDR3 loop spans 14 amino acids. J gave up 6 bases and V 0 bases, and 1 base lay outside the gene matches. The specimen was PBMCs, collected before TCRalphabeta/CD19-depleted stem cell transplant. The chain employs TRBV10-3 and TRBJ2-2; 7 bases align to TRBD2. The clonotype was recovered from a boy under two years old with Wiskott-Aldrich syndrome, due to receive a stem cell transplant. CDR3: CAISESTSAGELFF. CDR3 sequence (DNA): TGTGCCATCAGTGAGTCAACTAGCGCCGGGGAGCTGTTTTTT.